This T cell receptor (beta chain) was recovered during a study of shared clonotypes between healthy human individuals. The table came from immunoSEQ multiplex PCR; TCRdb's copy has only in-frame clones and leaves some out. The profile shows over 2 million clones, 85% to 95% of them singletons. With regard to this clone: The target antigen is unknown.

Study-level results: Specimens sampled were limited to blood, with tissue repertoires likely differing. A generally larger estimated richness was seen in naive subsets than in memory subsets.

Memory CD4+ cells were the fraction left after CD45RA+ naive selection. Germline V lookup: CDR1 MDHEN, CDR2 SYDVKM. The germline V and J ends were trimmed by 6 bases and 2 bases, with 14 bases remaining between them. CDR3 length equals 14 residues. The receptor's source is a man aged 18 to 30 in good health. Some clones in this sample may be carry-over from other donors' samples. Material for sequencing was naive CD4+ T cells from PBMCs. Sample subset: CD45RA+ positively selected. The chain has TRBV28 and TRBJ2-7, with D unresolved. CDR3 sequence: CASRDSRAPYEQYF. The CDR3 DNA is TGTGCCAGCAGAGACTCTCGAGCCCCCTACGAGCAGTACTTC.